Sequencing of this TCR beta chain was carried out in a study of T-cell reconstitution after alpha-beta-depleted transplantation in children. This clonotype showed up just a few times. Its antigen is still unknown. Overall study results and limits: One year post-transplant, T-cell counts and diversity were largely derived from T cells produced anew. In patients about two months after transplant, alpha-beta T cells reportedly arose from several hundred expanded graft clones. After transplant, high TCRbeta diversity at day 60 in some patients arose from surviving recipient T cells and thymic progenitors.

Unique molecular identifiers were used to barcode this TCRbeta library. Each CDR3 protein is one row after TCRdb ran MiXCR on the PCR reads. The data hold a few hundred thousand distinct CDR3 sequences, with about an eighth observed a single time. The sequences come from PBMCs, mostly from graft donor cells, collected 360 days after TCRalphabeta/CD19-depleted stem cell transplant. The sequence derives from a male patient between 5 and 17 years old who had a stem cell transplant for acute myeloid leukemia, so the T cells may come from the graft donor.

Here the CDR3 reads CASYDRSAYEQYF. The CDR3 DNA follows: TGTGCCAGTTATGACAGGTCAGCCTACGAGCAGTACTTC. The chain joins TRBV28 to TRBJ2-7; the D gene is possibly TRBD1 (6 bases). In germline, CDR1 is MDHEN, CDR2 SYDVKM. This CDR3 comprises 13 residues. V was shortened by 9 bases and J by 2 bases, with 14 bases between the two germline ends.